A single sample is the source of the 8 T cell receptor beta chains below, sequenced in a study of cytomegalovirus exposure and HLA in healthy donors. Amplification used 60 Vbeta primers and 13 Jbeta primers. The protocol was immunoSEQ multiplex PCR, while the TCRdb copy is restricted to in-frame clones and leaves out a portion. The table has roughly 90,000 clones, approximately 88% seen once. Material: PBMCs. These receptors were obtained from a man aged 18 to 29 in good health and CMV-seronegative.

The rearrangement links TRBV9 to TRBJ2-3; 9 positions match TRBD2. The V gene's germline CDR1 is SGDLS and CDR2 YYNGEE. The CDR3 sequence is 15 residues long. V was clipped by 4 bases and J by 5 bases; unmatched bases: 8. This chain's CDR3 is CASSPPAGGVDTQYF. The CDR3 region has the DNA TGTGCCAGCAGCCCCCCCGCGGGAGGGGTAGATACGCAGTATTTT.

The chain recombines TRBV6-1 with TRBJ2-7, with 9 nucleotides matching TRBD1. The CDR3 contains 15 residues. With 4 bases clipped from V and 2 bases from J, the junction kept 6 bases outside the gene matches. CDR1 and CDR2 from the germline V gene are MNHNS and SASEGT. The CDR3 DNA reads as TGTGCCAGCAGTGCCGCGGGACAGGGAACCTACGAGCAGTACTTC. Its protein product is CASSAAGQGTYEQYF.

V is TRBV25-1 and J is TRBJ1-5; perhaps TRBD1 as D (6 bases). The CDR3 is 12 residues long. Per the germline V gene, CDR1 is MGHDK and CDR2 is SYGVNS. Trimming took off 6 bases at V and 7 bases at J, with 10 bases between the two ends. CDR3 amino acids: CASREGGQPQHF. Written as DNA, the CDR3 is TGTGCCAGCAGAGAAGGGGGGCAGCCCCAGCATTTT.

V and J are TRBV2 and TRBJ2-1; 7 nucleotides agree with TRBD2. CDR1 is SNHLY, CDR2 FYNNEI, per germline. Unmatched junction bases numbered 6, after V lost 4 bases and J lost 6 bases. The CDR3 is 14 amino acids. The CDR3 region has the DNA TGTGCCAGCAGTGTAAACGGGAGGAGCAATGAGCAGTTCTTC. It codes for CASSVNGRSNEQFF.

Regarding this clone: Germline is not matched at one junction end, which may reflect a read error. The chain recombines TRBV7-7 with TRBJ2-7; no firm D call. CDR1 SSHAT and CDR2 FNYEAQ come from the germline V gene (reference sequence). This CDR3 spans 14 amino acids. This CDR3 is CASSLASESYEQYF. CDR3 sequence (DNA): TGTGCTAGCAGCTTAGCCAGCGAGTCCTACGAGCAGTACTTC. The complete variable domain, with remaining parts taken from reference TRBV7-7 and TRBJ2-7, reads GAGVSQSPRYKVTKRGQDVTLRCDPISSHATLYWYQQALGQGPEFLTYFNYEAQPDKSGLPSDRFSAERPEGSISTLTIQRTEQRDSAMYRCASSLASESYEQYFGPGTRLTVT.

This clone was observed a few times. This chain joins TRBV18 and TRBJ2-4; a possible D gene is TRBD2 (6 bases). V was trimmed by 2 bases and J by 1 base, leaving 15 bases between them. Per germline, CDR1 KGHSH and CDR2 LQKENI. There are 17 residues in the CDR3. The CDR3 region is CASSPNSGSGAKNIQYF. CDR3 nucleotides: TGTGCCAGCTCACCAAATTCAGGAAGCGGGGCCAAAAACATTCAGTACTTC.

The chain uses TRBV9 and TRBJ2-7; no definite D call. The CDR3 runs 15 residues. With 3 bases removed from V and 0 bases from J, the gap between germline ends came to 13 bases. Looked up from germline, CDR1 is SGDLS and CDR2 is YYNGEE. The CDR3 DNA reads as TGTGCCAGCAGCGCAACAGCCTTGAGCTCCTACGAGCAGTACTTC. Translated: CASSATALSSYEQYF.

This chain uses TRBV5-6 with TRBJ1-2; D unclear. This CDR3 is built from 13 residues. The V gene lost 3 bases and the J gene lost 3 bases, with 9 bases spanning the gap. CDR1 and CDR2 from the germline V gene are SGHDT and YYEEEE. The CDR3 coding sequence is TGTGCCAGCAGCTCCCCTTTTGACTATGGCTACACCTTC. Encoded protein: CASSSPFDYGYTF.